This TCR beta chain is from a study of T cells expressing NK-cell markers. Study details: Seven of the eight sequenced donors were HCMV-seropositive; one was seronegative.

Germline-derived CDR1 and CDR2 are SGHRS and YFSETQ. CDR3 length: 14 residues. Generation of TCR beta cDNA was performed by 5'RACE template switching incorporating UMIs. TCRdb reanalyzed the 5' RACE reads, giving one entry per CDR3 protein sequence and no DNA. This sample's table reports 150,000 to 170,000 distinct CDR3 sequences. Comments on this clonotype: The antigen remains undetermined.

Findings and caveats of the study: Of CD8+ T cells, about 1.0-7.5% belonged to dominant NKG2C+ clonotypes in 5 to 7 donors. Several donors likewise had their CD3+CD56-NKG2C+ fraction led by these clonotypes.

The chain recombines TRBV5-1 with TRBJ2-5; TCRdb's D gene call, TRBD1, goes unchecked for lack of DNA. The sequence was collected from a woman between 45 and 65 years old in good health. Sequenced: blood T cells: a sorted CD56 or NKG2C T cell subset, CD4+ or CD8+ T cells, or bulk PBMC T cells (not recorded which). The CDR3 is CASSPQGQGETQYF.